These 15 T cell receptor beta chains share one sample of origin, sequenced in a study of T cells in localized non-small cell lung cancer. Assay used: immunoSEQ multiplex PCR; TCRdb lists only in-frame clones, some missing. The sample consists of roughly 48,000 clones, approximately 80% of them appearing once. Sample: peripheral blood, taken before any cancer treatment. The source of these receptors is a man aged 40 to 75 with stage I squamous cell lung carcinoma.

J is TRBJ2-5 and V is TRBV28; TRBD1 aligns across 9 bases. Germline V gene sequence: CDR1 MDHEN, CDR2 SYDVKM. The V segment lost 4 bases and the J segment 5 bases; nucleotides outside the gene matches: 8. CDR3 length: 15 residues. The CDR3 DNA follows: TGTGCCAGCAGTTCACAGGGGGCCCCCCGCGAGACCCAGTACTTC. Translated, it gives CASSSQGAPRETQYF.

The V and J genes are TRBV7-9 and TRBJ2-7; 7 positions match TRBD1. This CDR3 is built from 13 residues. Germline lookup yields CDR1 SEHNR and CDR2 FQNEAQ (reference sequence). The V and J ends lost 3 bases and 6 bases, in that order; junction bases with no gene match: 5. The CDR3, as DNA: TGTGCCAGCAGCTTTGAGGGGGCGGTCGAGCAGTACTTC. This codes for CASSFEGAVEQYF.

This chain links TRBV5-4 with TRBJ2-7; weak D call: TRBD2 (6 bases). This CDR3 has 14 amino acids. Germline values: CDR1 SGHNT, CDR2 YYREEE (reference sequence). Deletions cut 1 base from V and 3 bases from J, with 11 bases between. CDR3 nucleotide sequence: TGTGCCAGCAGCTTGCTAGGGGAGGACTACGAGCAGTACTTC. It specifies CASSLLGEDYEQYF.

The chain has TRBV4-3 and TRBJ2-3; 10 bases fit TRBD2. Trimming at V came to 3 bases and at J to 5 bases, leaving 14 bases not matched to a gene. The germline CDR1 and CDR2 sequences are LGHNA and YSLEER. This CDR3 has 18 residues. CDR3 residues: CASSQGVSGGAFEDTQYF. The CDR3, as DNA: TGCGCCAGCAGCCAGGGTGTCAGCGGGGGGGCCTTTGAAGATACGCAGTATTTT.

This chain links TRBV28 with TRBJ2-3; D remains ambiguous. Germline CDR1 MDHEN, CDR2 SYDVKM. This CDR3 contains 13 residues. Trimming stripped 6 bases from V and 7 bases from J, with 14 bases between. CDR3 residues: CASSQRVPYTQYF. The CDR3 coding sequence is TGTGCCAGCAGCCAACGGGTCCCCTATACGCAGTATTTT.

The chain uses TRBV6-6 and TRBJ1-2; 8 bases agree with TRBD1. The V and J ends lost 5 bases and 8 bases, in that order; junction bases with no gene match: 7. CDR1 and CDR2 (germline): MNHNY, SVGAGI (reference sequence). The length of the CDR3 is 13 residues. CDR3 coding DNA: TGTGCCAGCAGTGTGGACAGGGCGAGCGGCTACACCTTC. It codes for CASSVDRASGYTF.

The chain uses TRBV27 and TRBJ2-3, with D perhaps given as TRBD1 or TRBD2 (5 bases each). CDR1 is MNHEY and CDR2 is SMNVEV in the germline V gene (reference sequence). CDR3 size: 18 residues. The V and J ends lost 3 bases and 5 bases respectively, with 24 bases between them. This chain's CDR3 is CASSLLAPGPVERDTQYF. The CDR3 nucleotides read TGTGCCAGCAGTTTGTTGGCGCCGGGACCCGTAGAGAGAGATACGCAGTATTTT.

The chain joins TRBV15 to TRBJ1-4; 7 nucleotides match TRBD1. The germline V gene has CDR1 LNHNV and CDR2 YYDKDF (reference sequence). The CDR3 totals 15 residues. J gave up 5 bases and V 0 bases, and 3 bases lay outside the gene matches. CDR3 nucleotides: TGTGCCACCAGCAGAGATAAGGGACAGAATGAAAAACTGTTTTTT. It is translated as CATSRDKGQNEKLFF.

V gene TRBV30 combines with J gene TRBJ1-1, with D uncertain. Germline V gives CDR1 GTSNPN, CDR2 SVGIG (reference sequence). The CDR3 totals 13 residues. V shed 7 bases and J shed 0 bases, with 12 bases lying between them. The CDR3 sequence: CAYRGGVNTEAFF. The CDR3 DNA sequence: TGTGCCTATCGCGGTGGGGTGAACACTGAAGCTTTCTTT.

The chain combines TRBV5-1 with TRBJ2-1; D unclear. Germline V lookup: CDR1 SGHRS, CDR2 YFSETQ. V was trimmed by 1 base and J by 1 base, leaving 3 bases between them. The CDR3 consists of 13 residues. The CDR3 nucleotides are TGCGCCAGCAGCTTGTCATCCTACAATGAGCAGTTCTTC. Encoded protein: CASSLSSYNEQFF.

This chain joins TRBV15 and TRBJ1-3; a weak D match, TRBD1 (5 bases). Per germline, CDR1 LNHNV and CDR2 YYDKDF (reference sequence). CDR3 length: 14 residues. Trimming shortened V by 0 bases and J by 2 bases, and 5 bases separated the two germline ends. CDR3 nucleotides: TGTGCCACCAGCAGAGACAGGGCTGGAAACACCATATATTTT. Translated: CATSRDRAGNTIYF. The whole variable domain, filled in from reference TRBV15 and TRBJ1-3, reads DAMVIQNPRYQVTQFGKPVTLSCSQTLNHNVMYWYQQKSSQAPKLLFHYYDKDFNNEADTPDNFQSRRPNTSFCFLDIRSPGLGDTAMYLCATSRDRAGNTIYFGEGSWLTVV.

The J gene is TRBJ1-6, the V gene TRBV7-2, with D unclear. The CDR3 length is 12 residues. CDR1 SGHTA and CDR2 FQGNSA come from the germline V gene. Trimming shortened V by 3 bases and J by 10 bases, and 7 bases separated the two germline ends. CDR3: CASSFPQSPLHF. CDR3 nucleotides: TGTGCCAGCAGCTTCCCGCAATCACCCCTCCACTTT. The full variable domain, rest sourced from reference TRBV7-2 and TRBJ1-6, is GAGVSQSPSNKVTEKGKDVELRCDPISGHTALYWYRQSLGQGLEFLIYFQGNSAPDKSGLPSDRFSAERTGGSVSTLTIQRTQQEDSAVYLCASSFPQSPLHFGNGTRLTVT.

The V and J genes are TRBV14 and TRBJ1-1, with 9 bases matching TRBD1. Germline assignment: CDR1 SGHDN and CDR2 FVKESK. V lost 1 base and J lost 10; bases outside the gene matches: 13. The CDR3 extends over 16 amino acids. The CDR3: CASSQGLPDRGTGAFF. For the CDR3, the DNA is TGTGCCAGCAGCCAAGGTCTCCCGGACAGGGGTACAGGAGCTTTCTTT.

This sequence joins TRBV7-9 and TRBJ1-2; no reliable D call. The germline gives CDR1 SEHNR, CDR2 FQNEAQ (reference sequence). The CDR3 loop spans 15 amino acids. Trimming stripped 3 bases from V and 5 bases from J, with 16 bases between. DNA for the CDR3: TGTGCCAGCAGCTTTAGCGGGGTGCCCCAGTATGGCTACACCTTC. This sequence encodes CASSFSGVPQYGYTF.

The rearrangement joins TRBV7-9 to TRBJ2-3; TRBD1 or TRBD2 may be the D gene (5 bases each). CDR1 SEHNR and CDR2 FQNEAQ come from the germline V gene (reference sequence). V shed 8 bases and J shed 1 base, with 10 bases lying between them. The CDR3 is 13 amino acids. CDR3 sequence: CASEGSGTDTQYF. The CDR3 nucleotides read TGTGCCAGCGAGGGGAGCGGCACAGATACGCAGTATTTT. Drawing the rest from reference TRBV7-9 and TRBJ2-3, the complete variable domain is DTGVSQNPRHKITKRGQNVTFRCDPISEHNRLYWYRQTLGQGPEFLTYFQNEAQLEKSRLLSDRFSAERPKGSFSTLEIQRTEQGDSAMYLCASEGSGTDTQYFGPGTRLTVL.